Each of the 17 T cell receptor beta chains below was sequenced from the same sample in a study of blood T cell repertoires in COVID-19. Using immunoSEQ multiplex PCR, the repertoire was profiled, and TCRdb retains in-frame clones only, with some absent. The sample contains over 150,000 clones, 88% of which appear only once. The sequencing input was PBMCs or T cells enriched from blood (not recorded which). The source of these receptors is a woman aged 18-29 years who had recovered from COVID-19.

The chain uses TRBV6-5 and TRBJ1-3; D uncertain. Per germline, CDR1 MNHEY and CDR2 SVGAGI. The CDR3 has 15 amino acids. Trimming pared 2 bases from V and 0 bases from J, leaving 8 bases between. The CDR3 is CASSYRSTSGNTIYF. In nucleotides, the CDR3 is TGTGCCAGCAGTTACCGGTCAACCTCTGGAAACACCATATATTTT.

This clone occurred once. The genes are TRBV4-3 and TRBJ2-7, with 13 positions matching TRBD2. Germline CDR1 reads LGHNA; CDR2 reads YSLEER. After removal of 1 base from V and 1 base from J, the junction contained 13 bases not matched to a gene. The CDR3 is made up of 20 amino acids. CDR3 loop: CASSQAVVTSGGAFSYEQYF. The CDR3 bases are TGCGCCAGCAGCCAAGCAGTTGTCACTAGCGGGGGGGCCTTTTCCTACGAGCAGTACTTC.

The genes are TRBV11-2 and TRBJ1-2; tentative D call: TRBD1 (5 bases). This CDR3 is 13 amino acids long. Germline V gene sequence: CDR1 SGHAT, CDR2 FQNNGV. V lost 2 bases, J lost 3 bases, and 7 bases lay in between. The CDR3 sequence is CASSLTGDYGYTF. CDR3 coding DNA: TGTGCCAGCAGCTTAACGGGGGACTATGGCTACACCTTC.

This sequence joins TRBV6-1 and TRBJ2-1, with D possibly being TRBD1 (5 bases). In germline, CDR1 is MNHNS, CDR2 SASEGT. This CDR3 spans 15 amino acids. Trimming took off 2 bases at V and 7 bases at J, with 15 bases between the two ends. The DNA of the CDR3 is TGTGCCAGCAGTGAAAGTTATGGGGCCTCAAATGAGCAGTTCTTC. Translation: CASSESYGASNEQFF.

The chain is built from TRBV28 and TRBJ1-4; 8 positions agree with TRBD1. V lost 2 bases to trimming and J lost 6 bases; unmatched junction nucleotides: 5. This CDR3 has 15 residues. Germline-derived CDR1 and CDR2 are MDHEN and SYDVKM. The CDR3 is CASSLAGGAYEKLFF. The CDR3 DNA is TGTGCCAGCAGTTTAGCAGGGGGCGCCTATGAAAAACTGTTTTTT.

The CDR3 DNA reads as TGTGCCAGCAGTTACGTATCGGGGGGAGATGCTTTCTTT. It translates to CASSYVSGGDAFF. The chain employs TRBV6-5 and TRBJ1-1; TRBD1 might be the D (5 bases). Between the trimmed V and J ends, which lost 2 bases and 11 bases, there was a span of 15 bases. From germline, CDR1 is MNHEY and CDR2 SVGAGI. The CDR3 contains 13 residues.

This clone came up a few times. CDR3 loop: CASSELLEGGYTF. CDR3 nucleotide sequence: TGTGCCAGCAGTGAACTCCTAGAGGGTGGCTACACCTTC. The chain employs TRBV6-1 and TRBJ1-2; unclear D gene. Trimming took off 2 bases at V and 7 bases at J, with 11 bases between the two ends. The CDR3 covers 13 residues. The V gene's germline CDR1 is MNHNS and CDR2 SASEGT.

This clone came up a few times. The CDR3 nucleotides read TGTGCCAGCAGCAAGGGGGGGGAACAGCCCCAGCATTTT. Its protein product is CASSKGGEQPQHF. This chain uses TRBV5-6 with TRBJ1-5, with TRBD1 as a possible D gene (6 bases). V lost 4 bases and J lost 7, with 12 bases in between. CDR3 length: 13 amino acids. CDR1 is SGHDT and CDR2 is YYEEEE in the germline V gene.

The chain links TRBV5-1 to TRBJ2-1; 7 bases agree with TRBD2. The germline V gene has CDR1 SGHRS and CDR2 YFSETQ. This CDR3 has 14 residues. V dropped 5 bases and J dropped 5; count of bases not matched to a gene: 7. CDR3 amino acids: CASSGLAANNEQFF. CDR3 DNA: TGCGCCAGCAGTGGCCTAGCGGCCAACAATGAGCAGTTCTTC.

The chain has TRBV7-9 and TRBJ2-2; tentatively, D is TRBD1 (5 bases). The CDR3 has 15 residues. V lost 1 base and J 6 bases, leaving 12 bases between the germline ends. Germline CDR1 is SEHNR and CDR2 is FQNEAQ (reference sequence). The CDR3 loop reads CASSLDDSYSGELFF. The CDR3 nucleotides read TGTGCCAGCAGCTTAGATGACAGCTACTCCGGGGAGCTGTTTTTT. The full variable domain, rest sourced from reference TRBV7-9 and TRBJ2-2, is DTGVSQNPRHKITKRGQNVTFRCDPISEHNRLYWYRQTLGQGPEFLTYFQNEAQLEKSRLLSDRFSAERPKGSFSTLEIQRTEQGDSAMYLCASSLDDSYSGELFFGEGSRLTVL.

CDR3 in DNA: TGTGCCAGCAGTTCCCAACAGGGGTCCTCTGAAGCTTTCTTT. Encoded protein: CASSSQQGSSEAFF. V gene TRBV28 combines with J gene TRBJ1-1, with 7 bases aligning to TRBD1. Germline CDR1 and CDR2: MDHEN and SYDVKM. Trimming took 4 bases from V and 6 from J; bases not matched to a gene: 8. This CDR3 is built from 14 residues.

This chain connects TRBV19 to TRBJ1-1; D is unresolved. Between the trimmed V and J ends, which lost 2 bases and 1 base, there was a span of 14 bases. CDR3 length equals 16 residues. The V gene's germline CDR1 is LNHDA and CDR2 SQIVND (reference sequence). This CDR3 reads CASSIYHMGGNTEAFF. CDR3 nucleotides: TGTGCCAGTAGTATATACCACATGGGAGGGAACACTGAAGCTTTCTTT.

This clone was picked up a small number of times. The V and J genes are TRBV29-1 and TRBJ2-3; possibly TRBD2 for D (6 bases). The CDR3 loop spans 14 amino acids. V lost 5 bases and J lost 4, with 16 bases in between. Germline CDR1 reads SQVTM; CDR2 reads ANQGSEA. For the CDR3, the DNA is TGCAGCGTTCTCGTGCAGGGAGGAGCAGATACGCAGTATTTT. Encoded protein: CSVLVQGGADTQYF.

This clone has just a few counts. The CDR3 spells CAWSSGQGINYGYTF. The CDR3 DNA follows: TGTGCCTGGAGTTCAGGACAGGGGATTAACTATGGCTACACCTTC. The V and J genes are TRBV30 and TRBJ1-2; TRBD1 agrees at 9 bases. The germline V gene encodes CDR1 GTSNPN and CDR2 SVGIG (reference sequence). V dropped 2 bases and J dropped 1; count of bases not matched to a gene: 5. The CDR3 totals 15 residues.

V gene TRBV5-8 combines with J gene TRBJ1-2, with D maybe TRBD1 (5 bases). The CDR3 has 15 amino acids. V lost 1 base, J lost 5 bases, and 15 bases lay in between. The germline CDR1 and CDR2 sequences are SGHTS and YDEGEE. The CDR3 DNA is TGTGCCAGCAGCTTGCGTAGGGGATTGGGGTATGGCTACACCTTC. This encodes CASSLRRGLGYGYTF.

The genes are TRBV2 and TRBJ1-1; D unresolved. This CDR3 has 13 amino acids. V was clipped by 3 bases and J by 1 base, with 6 bases between them. CDR1 is SNHLY, CDR2 FYNNEI, per germline. The CDR3 DNA reads as TGTGCCAGCAGTGACTTAGAGAACACTGAAGCTTTCTTT. This sequence encodes CASSDLENTEAFF.

The CDR3 DNA is TGTGCCAGCAGTCTTCGGACAGGCTCCACCGGGGAGCTGTTTTTT. This codes for CASSLRTGSTGELFF. The chain is built from TRBV27 and TRBJ2-2, with TRBD1 matching over 7 bases. Germline CDR1 is MNHEY and CDR2 is SMNVEV (reference sequence). V shed 5 bases, J shed 4 bases, and the junction held 7 bases outside the gene matches. This CDR3 region has 15 residues.